This T cell receptor beta chain was sequenced in a study of control samples from healthy donors and cancer patients. The CDR3 contains 16 residues. Germline values: CDR1 SGHRS, CDR2 YFSETQ. Unmatched junction bases numbered 3, after V lost 4 bases and J lost 1 base. TCRdb's table, derived via immunoSEQ multiplex PCR, lists solely in-frame clones and lacks some. The table shows tens of thousands of clones, with about 88% occurring only once. The sequenced sample consisted of blood. This rearrangement joins TRBV5-1 to TRBJ2-2; TRBD2 matches at 11 bases. The TCR sequence derives from a woman aged 70-85 years in good health. In nucleotides, the CDR3 is TGCGCCAGCAGCCACACTAGCGGGGGGAACACCGGGGAGCTGTTTTTT. Translating gives CASSHTSGGNTGELFF.